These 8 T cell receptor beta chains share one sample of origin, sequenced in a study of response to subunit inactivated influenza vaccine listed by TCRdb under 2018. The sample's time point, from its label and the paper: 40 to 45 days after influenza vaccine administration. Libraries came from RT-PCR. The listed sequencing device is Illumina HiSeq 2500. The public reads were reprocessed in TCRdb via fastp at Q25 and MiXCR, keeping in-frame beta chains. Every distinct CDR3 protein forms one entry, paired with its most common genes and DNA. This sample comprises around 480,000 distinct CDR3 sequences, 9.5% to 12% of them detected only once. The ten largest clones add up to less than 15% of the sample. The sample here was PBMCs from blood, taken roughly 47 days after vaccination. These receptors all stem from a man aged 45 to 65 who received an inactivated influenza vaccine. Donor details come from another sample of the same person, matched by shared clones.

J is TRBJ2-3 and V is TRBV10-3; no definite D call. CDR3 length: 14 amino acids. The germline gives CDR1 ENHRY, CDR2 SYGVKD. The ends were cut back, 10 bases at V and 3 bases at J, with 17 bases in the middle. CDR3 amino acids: CATCPTSSTDTQYF. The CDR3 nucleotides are TGTGCCACATGCCCCACCAGTAGTACAGATACGCAGTATTTT.

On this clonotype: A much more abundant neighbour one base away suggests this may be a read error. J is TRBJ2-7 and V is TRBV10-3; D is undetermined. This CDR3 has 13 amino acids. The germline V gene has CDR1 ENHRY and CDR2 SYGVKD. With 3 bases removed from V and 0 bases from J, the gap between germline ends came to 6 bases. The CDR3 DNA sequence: TGTGCCATCAGTGAACGGGTCTCCTACGAGCAGTACTTC. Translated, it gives CAISERVSYEQYF.

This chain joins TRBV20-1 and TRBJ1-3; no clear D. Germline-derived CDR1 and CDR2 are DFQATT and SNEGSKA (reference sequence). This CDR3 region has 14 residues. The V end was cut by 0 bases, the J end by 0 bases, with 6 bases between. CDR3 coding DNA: TGCAGTGCTAGAGATCGGGTCTCTGGAAACACCATATATTTT. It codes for CSARDRVSGNTIYF.

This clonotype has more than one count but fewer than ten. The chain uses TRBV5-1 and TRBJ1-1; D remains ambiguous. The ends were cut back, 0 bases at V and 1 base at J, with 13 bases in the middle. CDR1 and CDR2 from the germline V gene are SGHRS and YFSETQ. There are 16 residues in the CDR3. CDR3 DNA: TGCGCCAGCAGCTTGGCCGACCCGCGTCAGAACACTGAAGCTTTCTTT. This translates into CASSLADPRQNTEAFF. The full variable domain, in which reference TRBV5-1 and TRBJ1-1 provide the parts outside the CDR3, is KAGVTQTPRYLIKTRGQQVTLSCSPISGHRSVSWYQQTPGQGLQFLFEYFSETQRNKGNFPGRFSGRQFSNSRSEMNVSTLELGDSALYLCASSLADPRQNTEAFFGQGTRLTVV.

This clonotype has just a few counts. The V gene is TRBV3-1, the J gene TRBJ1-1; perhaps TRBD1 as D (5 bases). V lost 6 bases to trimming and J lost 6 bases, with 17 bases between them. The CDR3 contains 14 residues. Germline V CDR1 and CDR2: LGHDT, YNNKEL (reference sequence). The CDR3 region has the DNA TGTGCCAGCAGACGAGATTCAAGGGGCCCTGAAGCTTTCTTT. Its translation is CASRRDSRGPEAFF.

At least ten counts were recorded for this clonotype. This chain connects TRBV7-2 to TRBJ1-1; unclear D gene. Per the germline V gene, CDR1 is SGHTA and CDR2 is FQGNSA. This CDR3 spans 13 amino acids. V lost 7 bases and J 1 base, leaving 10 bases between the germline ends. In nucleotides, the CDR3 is TGTGCCAGCATCGAAGTCGGGAACACTGAAGCTTTCTTT. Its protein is CASIEVGNTEAFF.

The CDR3 sequence: CASSLEAGFSYEQYF. DNA for the CDR3: TGTGCCAGCAGCTTAGAGGCAGGCTTCTCCTACGAGCAGTACTTC. The rearrangement uses TRBV7-6 and TRBJ2-7; D is ambiguous. Trimming removed 1 base from V and 0 bases from J, with 10 bases in between. The CDR3 extends over 15 amino acids. Germline loops: CDR1 SGHVS, CDR2 FNYEAQ. Filled out from reference TRBV7-6 and TRBJ2-7, the complete variable domain reads GAGVSQSPRYKVTKRGQDVALRCDPISGHVSLYWYRQALGQGPEFLTYFNYEAQQDKSGLPNDRFSAERPEGSISTLTIQRTEQRDSAMYRCASSLEAGFSYEQYFGPGTRLTVT.

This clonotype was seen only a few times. The CDR3 region is CASSPTGGIYEQYF. DNA of the CDR3: TGTGCCAGCAGTCCGACAGGGGGGATCTACGAGCAGTACTTC. The chain is built from TRBV12-3 or TRBV12-4 and TRBJ2-7; the match to TRBD1 covers 9 bases. Unmatched junction bases numbered 5, after V lost 5 bases and J lost 3 bases. The CDR3 runs to 14 residues.